The 19 T cell receptor beta chains in this list originate from one sample, sequenced in a study of blood T cell repertoires in COVID-19 (dated by TCRdb to between 2020 and 2021). Receptor amplification or capture employed the immunoSEQ multiplex PCR assay. This is the immuneACCESS table as TCRdb keeps it, with only in-frame sequences that have V and J called. A part of the clones is gone; compared with another copy, unresolved V genes explain less than half, and the rest is unexplained. Here the sample has approximately 260,000 clones; about nine tenths occur a single time. Together, the top ten hold approximately 2% of the sample. Sequencing was carried out using PBMCs or T cells enriched from blood (not recorded which). Source of these receptors: a woman under 30 who had recovered from COVID-19.

The CDR3 DNA sequence: TGTGCCAGCAGTTTATCGAGACAGAACTATGGCTACACCTTC. Its protein is CASSLSRQNYGYTF. The chain recombines TRBV27 with TRBJ1-2; TRBD1 might be the D (5 bases). CDR1 and CDR2 (germline): MNHEY, SMNVEV (reference sequence). V lost 0 bases, J lost 2 bases, and 7 bases lay in between. This CDR3 spans 14 amino acids.

The CDR3, as DNA: TGTGCCAGCAGTGACTCCCGGTCAGGGGGTCTATGCTGCGCAAGCTACGAGCAGTACTTC. Amino acids: CASSDSRSGGLCCASYEQYF. The V and J genes are TRBV6-4 and TRBJ2-7; the match to TRBD1 covers 7 bases. The CDR3 covers 20 residues. Per germline, CDR1 MRHNA and CDR2 SNTAGT. Germline trimming cut 0 bases from V and 3 bases from J; bases unmatched to any gene: 20.

A word on this clone: The same CDR3 can be traced to other DNA sequences in this sample. This CDR3 is CATSDPNQPQHF. The CDR3 DNA sequence: TGTGCCACCAGTGATCCGAATCAGCCCCAGCATTTT. The chain is built from TRBV24-1 and TRBJ1-5; no firm D call. Germline assignment: CDR1 KGHDR and CDR2 SFDVKD. The CDR3 extends over 12 amino acids. The V gene lost 3 bases and the J gene lost 4 bases, with 3 bases spanning the gap.

V gene TRBV5-6 combines with J gene TRBJ2-4; a weak D match, TRBD1 (6 bases). The CDR3 covers 15 residues. Germline V gene lookup returns CDR1 SGHDT and CDR2 YYEEEE. V was trimmed by 0 bases and J by 8 bases, leaving 15 bases between them. CDR3 bases: TGTGCCAGCAGCTTGGTAGGTCAGGGGATGGACATTCAGTACTTC. Amino acids: CASSLVGQGMDIQYF.

The chain uses TRBV9 and TRBJ2-1, with 9 positions matching TRBD2. Germline CDR1 and CDR2: SGDLS and YYNGEE. The ends lost 4 bases at V and 0 bases at J; junction bases unmatched: 11. The CDR3 contains 18 residues. This chain's CDR3 is CASSPTAVTSGSYNEQFF. In nucleotides, the CDR3 is TGTGCCAGCAGCCCTACCGCAGTGACTAGCGGCTCCTACAATGAGCAGTTCTTC.

The chain has TRBV5-1 and TRBJ1-2; the D gene is possibly TRBD1 (5 bases). This CDR3 is built from 15 residues. Deletions cut 0 bases from V and 4 bases from J, with 13 bases between. Germline V CDR1 and CDR2: SGHRS, YFSETQ. In DNA, the CDR3 is TGCGCCAGCAGCTTGGCTTTGTATCAGGGCTATGGCTACACCTTC. Encoded protein: CASSLALYQGYGYTF.

The chain joins TRBV6-5 to TRBJ1-2, with no clear D. Between the trimmed V and J ends, which lost 0 bases and 8 bases, there was a span of 16 bases. CDR3 length: 15 residues. Germline assignment: CDR1 MNHEY and CDR2 SVGAGI. The CDR3 loop reads CASSYSGVGERGYTF. CDR3 DNA sequence: TGTGCCAGCAGTTACTCGGGAGTGGGAGAACGGGGCTACACCTTC.

The gene calls are TRBV10-3 and TRBJ2-2, with unresolved D. The V gene's germline CDR1 is ENHRY and CDR2 SYGVKD. V lost 11 bases, J lost 6 bases, and 13 bases lay in between. The CDR3 has 12 amino acids. CDR3 loop: CAWRNAAGELFF. CDR3 in DNA: TGTGCCTGGCGGAACGCGGCCGGGGAGCTGTTTTTT.

The V gene is TRBV7-9, the J gene TRBJ2-7; 10 positions agree with TRBD1. The CDR3 loop spans 16 amino acids. Germline values: CDR1 SEHNR, CDR2 FQNEAQ (reference sequence). V gave up 1 base and J gave up 8 bases; unmatched junction bases: 11. CDR3 region: CASSLVGASDRGQQYF. CDR3 coding DNA: TGTGCCAGCAGCTTAGTGGGGGCCTCAGACAGGGGGCAGCAGTACTTC.

The chain links TRBV27 to TRBJ2-7, with TRBD2 matching over 9 bases. The CDR3 sequence is 15 residues long. CDR1 is MNHEY and CDR2 is SMNVEV in the germline V gene (reference sequence). Germline trimming cut 0 bases from V and 7 bases from J; bases unmatched to any gene: 7. CDR3 bases: TGTGCCAGCAGTTTATCGATTAGCGGGAGTTGGGAGCAGTACTTC. Amino acids: CASSLSISGSWEQYF.

This clone was counted a few times. This sequence joins TRBV30 and TRBJ1-5, with 7 bases fitting TRBD1. V was clipped by 5 bases and J by 8 bases; unmatched bases: 12. The CDR3 is 14 residues long. Per germline, CDR1 GTSNPN and CDR2 SVGIG (reference sequence). The CDR3 bases are TGTGCCTGGTCTGCTATGACAGGGCAGAAGCCCCAGCATTTT. Translated: CAWSAMTGQKPQHF.

In nucleotides, the CDR3 is TGTGCCAGCAGCCCTATTCAGGGAAAGATACCCCTCCACTTT. Translating it yields CASSPIQGKIPLHF. V usage is TRBV2 and J usage is TRBJ1-6, with D tentatively TRBD1 (5 bases). V shed 6 bases and J shed 12 bases, with 18 bases lying between them. This CDR3 has 14 amino acids. In germline, CDR1 is SNHLY, CDR2 FYNNEI. The variable domain in full, with the rest retrieved from reference TRBV2 and TRBJ1-6, is EPEVTQTPSHQVTQMGQEVILRCVPISNHLYFYWYRQILGQKVEFLVSFYNNEISEKSEIFDDQFSVERPDGSNFTLKIRSTKLEDSAMYFCASSPIQGKIPLHFGNGTRLTVT.

The V and J genes are TRBV28 and TRBJ2-7; 8 bases map to TRBD2. There are 15 residues in the CDR3. The V and J ends lost 4 bases and 0 bases, in that order; junction bases with no gene match: 5. Germline CDR1 is MDHEN and CDR2 is SYDVKM. The CDR3 coding sequence is TGTGCCAGCAGTTCAGGAGCGGGAGCCTCCTACGAGCAGTACTTC. This codes for CASSSGAGASYEQYF.

This chain links TRBV10-3 with TRBJ2-1; 12 bases match TRBD2. J lost 7 bases, V lost 1 base, and 2 bases had no gene match. Germline V gene lookup returns CDR1 ENHRY and CDR2 SYGVKD. This CDR3 is built from 15 residues. Written as DNA, the CDR3 is TGTGCCATCAGTGAGTACACTAGCGGGGGGAATGAGCAGTTCTTC. This codes for CAISEYTSGGNEQFF.

The chain recombines TRBV18 with TRBJ2-3; D remains unclear. CDR1 is KGHSH and CDR2 is LQKENI in the germline V gene. Trimming shortened V by 2 bases and J by 5 bases, and 17 bases separated the two germline ends. This CDR3 comprises 16 residues. CDR3 residues: CASSPYEEPIRDTQYF. In nucleotides, the CDR3 is TGTGCCAGCTCACCATACGAGGAACCGATTCGAGATACGCAGTATTTT.

The rearrangement uses TRBV7-2 and TRBJ2-1, with D possibly matching TRBD1 (6 bases). Germline CDR1 SGHTA, CDR2 FQGNSA. Trimming shortened V by 5 bases and J by 4 bases, and 15 bases separated the two germline ends. The CDR3 is made up of 15 amino acids. The CDR3 is CASSRNRVSYNEQFF. The CDR3 DNA sequence: TGTGCCAGCAGCCGTAACAGGGTCTCATACAATGAGCAGTTCTTC.

The V call is TRBV7-6, the J call TRBJ2-7; D is possibly TRBD2 (7 bases). The CDR3 is 16 amino acids. The germline V gene encodes CDR1 SGHVS and CDR2 FNYEAQ. The V end was cut by 2 bases, the J end by 0 bases, with 14 bases between. The CDR3 spells CASSLPAGGRSYEQYF. In DNA form, the CDR3 reads TGTGCCAGCAGCTTACCGGCCGGGGGGCGCTCCTACGAGCAGTACTTC.

This clone was observed a handful of times. The J gene is TRBJ1-2, the V gene TRBV7-2; 8 bases agree with TRBD1. Germline CDR1 SGHTA, CDR2 FQGNSA. Trimming removed 5 bases from V and 8 bases from J; junction bases left unmatched: 7. The CDR3 consists of 13 residues. The CDR3 spells CASSERTGYGYTF. The DNA of the CDR3 is TGTGCCAGCAGCGAGAGGACAGGGTACGGCTACACCTTC.

The chain joins TRBV11-3 to TRBJ1-1; the D is unclear. The CDR3 runs to 17 residues. Germline V lookup: CDR1 SGHNT, CDR2 YENEEA. Trimming shortened V by 3 bases and J by 6 bases, and 23 bases separated the two germline ends. The CDR3 spells CASSFLGGLQEGPEAFF. The CDR3 DNA reads TGTGCCAGCAGCTTTTTAGGTGGGCTACAAGAGGGTCCTGAAGCTTTCTTT.